This is a list of T cell receptor beta chains from one sample in a study of blood T cells in healthy people across ages. TCRdb processed the 5' RACE reads anew with MiXCR; each CDR3 protein has one entry. The table records 650,000 or so distinct CDR3 sequences, 52% of them present only once. Sequenced sample: blood. These receptors were obtained from a woman aged 80 or over in good health. Both conserved end residues are part of each CDR3. The D gene is left open where the match is weak. Expanded clones are given a class, and other clones once, few, many or no size at all.

>.|TRBJ2-6|many|TRBV6-5
TGTGCCAGCAGTTACTATCCAGGTTTAGCGCAAATCTCTGGGGCCAACGTCCTGACTTTC
CASSYYPGLAQISGANVLTF
>TRBD1|TRBJ1-6|.|TRBV7-2
TGTGCCAGCAGCTTAGCGCTGGGTCAGGGGGGATCACCCCTCCACTTT
CASSLALGQGGSPLHF
>.|TRBJ1-5|.|TRBV27
TGTGCCAGCAGTTTTTTGGATCAGCCCCAGCATTTT
CASSFLDQPQHF
>.|TRBJ2-3|many|TRBV12-3/TRBV12-4
TGTGCCAGCAGCATCCGGGGCACAGATACGCAGTATTTT
CASSIRGTDTQYF
>.|TRBJ1-5|few|TRBV7-9
TGTGCCAGCAGCCGAACGGGGGGAACAGGGAAAAGGCAGCCCCAGCATTTT
CASSRTGGTGKRQPQHF
>.|TRBJ2-1|many|TRBV28
TGTGCCAGCAGTTTGGTGGGGGGCAGCTCCTACAATGAGCAGTTCTTC
CASSLVGGSSYNEQFF
>.|TRBJ2-1|many|TRBV7-3
TGTGCCAGCAGCTTATTAAGCCCGAGCTCCTACAATGAGCAGTTCTTC
CASSLLSPSSYNEQFF
>.|TRBJ2-7|.|TRBV5-1
TGCGCCAGCAGCTTAAGTGCGGGCATCAGACGGGAGCAGTACTTC
CASSLSAGIRREQYF
>.|TRBJ2-5|.|TRBV5-1
TGCGCCAGCTACGCGCGCTACAATGAGCAGTACTTC
CASYARYNEQYF
>TRBD1|TRBJ2-1|many|TRBV20-1
TGCAGTGCACCCTCATCGGGACAGGGAATGTCGCAGTTCTTC
CSAPSSGQGMSQFF
>.|TRBJ2-1|few|TRBV2
TGTGCCAGCAGAGACCCGACTAGAAATGAGCAGTTCTTC
CASRDPTRNEQFF
>.|TRBJ2-3|many|TRBV29-1
TGCAGCGTTGGTAGCGGCACAGATACGCAGTATTTT
CSVGSGTDTQYF
>TRBD2|TRBJ2-1|many|TRBV7-3
TGTGCCAGCAGCTTAACGCGGAGTAGCGGGAAAAACGAGCAGTTCTTC
CASSLTRSSGKNEQFF
>.|TRBJ2-1|.|TRBV27
TGTGCCAGCAGTTTAATCCCGGCGAGCTCCTACAATGAGCAGTTCTTC
CASSLIPASSYNEQFF
>.|TRBJ2-1|.|TRBV6-2/TRBV6-3
TGTGCCAGCAGTCCACCTTACCGGAATGAGCAGTTCTTC
CASSPPYRNEQFF
>.|TRBJ1-2|.|TRBV28
TGTGCCAGCACCGGACTTTTGACTAACTATGGCTACACCTTC
CASTGLLTNYGYTF
>TRBD2|TRBJ2-3|.|TRBV7-3
TGTGCCAGCAGTTCGAACCCAGGACTAGCGGGACTGACAGATACGCAGTATTTT
CASSSNPGLAGLTDTQYF
>TRBD1|TRBJ1-2|.|TRBV20-1
TGCAGTGCTAGAGACCCGCAGGGGGCCATCGTCGGTGGCTACACCTTC
CSARDPQGAIVGGYTF
>.|TRBJ1-5|few|TRBV15
TGTGCCACCAGCAGAGACTTATCGGGGGGTCAGCCCCAGCATTTT
CATSRDLSGGQPQHF
>TRBD2|TRBJ2-5|.|TRBV6-5
TGTGCCGGGCATTCTGGGACTAGCGGCAAGACCCAGTACTTC
CAGHSGTSGKTQYF
>.|TRBJ1-1|.|TRBV10-3
TGTGCCATCAGGGACGGAGGGGTCACTGAAGCTTTCTTT
CAIRDGGVTEAFF
>TRBD1|TRBJ1-3|once|TRBV12-3/TRBV12-4
TGTGCCAGCAGGCGACAGGGGGCTGATGGTACCATATATTTT
CASRRQGADGTIYF
>TRBD1|TRBJ2-6|few|TRBV28
TGTGCCAGCAGTCTACAGGGGTGGTCATCTGGGGCCAACGTCCTGACTTTC
CASSLQGWSSGANVLTF
>TRBD2|TRBJ2-1|few|TRBV30
TGTGCCTGGAGTCTACCGGTAGCGGGTCGGAACAATGAGCAGTTCTTC
CAWSLPVAGRNNEQFF
>.|TRBJ2-1|many|TRBV28
TGTGCCAGCAGAGGCAATGAGCAGTTCTTC
CASRGNEQFF
>.|TRBJ2-3|many|TRBV5-1
TGTGCCAGCAGCTTAGTGAGCACAGATACGCAGTATTTT
CASSLVSTDTQYF
>TRBD2|TRBJ2-2|few|TRBV5-1
TGCGCCAGCAGGAGGGGACTAGCGGGACTCGACACCGGGGAGCTGTTTTTT
CASRRGLAGLDTGELFF
>.|TRBJ1-1|many|TRBV20-1
TGCAGTGCTAGAGATGACCTCTGGAACACTGAAGCTTTCTTT
CSARDDLWNTEAFF